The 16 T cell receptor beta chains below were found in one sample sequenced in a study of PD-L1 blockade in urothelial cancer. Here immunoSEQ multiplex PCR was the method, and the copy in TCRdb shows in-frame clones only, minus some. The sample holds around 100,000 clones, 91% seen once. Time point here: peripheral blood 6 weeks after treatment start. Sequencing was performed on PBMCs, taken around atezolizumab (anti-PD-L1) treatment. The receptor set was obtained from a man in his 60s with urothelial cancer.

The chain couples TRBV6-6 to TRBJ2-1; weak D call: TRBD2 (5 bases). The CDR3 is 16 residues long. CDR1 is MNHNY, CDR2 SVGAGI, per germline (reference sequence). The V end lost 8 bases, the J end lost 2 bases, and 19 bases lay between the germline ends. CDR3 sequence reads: CASCINEDSAYNEQFF. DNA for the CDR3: TGTGCCAGCTGTATTAACGAGGACTCAGCCTACAATGAGCAGTTCTTC.

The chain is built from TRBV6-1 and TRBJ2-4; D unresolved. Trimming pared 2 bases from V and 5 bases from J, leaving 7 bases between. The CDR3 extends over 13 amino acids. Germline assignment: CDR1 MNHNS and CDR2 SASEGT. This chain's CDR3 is CASSEQLQNIQYF. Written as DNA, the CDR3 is TGTGCCAGCAGTGAACAGTTACAAAACATTCAGTACTTC.

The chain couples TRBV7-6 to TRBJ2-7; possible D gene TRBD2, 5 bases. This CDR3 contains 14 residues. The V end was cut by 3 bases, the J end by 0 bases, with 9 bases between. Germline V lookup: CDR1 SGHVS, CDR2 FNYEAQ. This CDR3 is CASSLAGGSYEQYF. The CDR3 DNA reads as TGTGCCAGCAGCTTGGCCGGAGGCTCCTACGAGCAGTACTTC.

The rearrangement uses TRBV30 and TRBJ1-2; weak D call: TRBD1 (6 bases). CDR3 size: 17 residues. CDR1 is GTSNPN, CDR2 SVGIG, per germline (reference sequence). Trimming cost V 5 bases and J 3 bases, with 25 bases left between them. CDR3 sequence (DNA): TGTGCCTGGGGCTTCTGGGGGGGCGACTCACCCCACTATGGCTACACCTTC. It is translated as CAWGFWGGDSPHYGYTF.

This CDR3 is CASSLAGKHTDTQYF. As DNA, the CDR3 is TGCGCCAGCAGCTTGGCAGGAAAGCACACAGATACGCAGTATTTT. The chain employs TRBV5-1 and TRBJ2-3; D is unresolved. The CDR3 covers 15 residues. With 0 bases removed from V and 2 bases from J, the gap between germline ends came to 10 bases. In germline, CDR1 is SGHRS, CDR2 YFSETQ.

DNA of the CDR3: TGTGCCAGCAGCTACTTAGCGGGCACTAGCACAGATACGCAGTATTTT. Its translation: CASSYLAGTSTDTQYF. The chain joins TRBV7-2 to TRBJ2-3, with 7 bases lining up with TRBD2. V trimming: 4 bases; J trimming: 0 bases; junction bases outside the gene matches: 7. The CDR3 covers 16 residues. Germline CDR1 is SGHTA and CDR2 is FQGNSA.

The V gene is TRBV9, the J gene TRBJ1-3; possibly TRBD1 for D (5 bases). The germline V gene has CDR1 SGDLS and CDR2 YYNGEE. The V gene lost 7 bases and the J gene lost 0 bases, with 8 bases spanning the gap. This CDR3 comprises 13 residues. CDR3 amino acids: CASGGVSGNTIYF. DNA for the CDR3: TGTGCCAGCGGAGGGGTCTCTGGAAACACCATATATTTT.

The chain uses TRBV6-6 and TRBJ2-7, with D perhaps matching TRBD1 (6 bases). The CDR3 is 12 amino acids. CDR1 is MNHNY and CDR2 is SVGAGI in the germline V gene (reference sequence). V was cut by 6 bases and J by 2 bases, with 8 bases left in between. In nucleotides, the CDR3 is TGTGCCAGCAGCGAGGGGGCCTACGAGCAGTACTTC. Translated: CASSEGAYEQYF.

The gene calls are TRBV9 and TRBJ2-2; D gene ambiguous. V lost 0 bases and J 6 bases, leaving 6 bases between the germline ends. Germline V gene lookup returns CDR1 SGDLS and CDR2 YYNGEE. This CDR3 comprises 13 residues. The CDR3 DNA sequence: TGTGCCAGCAGCGTAGAAAGCGCCGGGGAGCTGTTTTTT. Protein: CASSVESAGELFF.

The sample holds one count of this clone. The CDR3 sequence is CASSVGQFGGYTF. Written as DNA, the CDR3 is TGTGCCAGCAGCGTAGGCCAGTTCGGGGGCTACACCTTC. This chain uses TRBV9 with TRBJ1-2; D not certain. CDR1 and CDR2 from the germline V gene are SGDLS and YYNGEE. Deletions cut 0 bases from V and 8 bases from J, with 11 bases between. The CDR3 extends over 13 amino acids.

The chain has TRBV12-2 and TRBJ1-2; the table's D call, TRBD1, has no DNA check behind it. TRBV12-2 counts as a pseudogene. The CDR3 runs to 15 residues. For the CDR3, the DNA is TGTGCAAGTCGCTTACAGACAGAAACTAACTATGGCTACACCTTC. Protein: CASRLQTETNYGYTF.

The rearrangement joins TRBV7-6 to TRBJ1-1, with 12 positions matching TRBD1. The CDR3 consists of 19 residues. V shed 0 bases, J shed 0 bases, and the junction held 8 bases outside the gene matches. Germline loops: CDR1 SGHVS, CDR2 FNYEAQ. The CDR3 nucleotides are TGTGCCAGCAGCTTAGCCCCCGGGACAGGGGGCTACGTGAACACTGAAGCTTTCTTT. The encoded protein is CASSLAPGTGGYVNTEAFF.

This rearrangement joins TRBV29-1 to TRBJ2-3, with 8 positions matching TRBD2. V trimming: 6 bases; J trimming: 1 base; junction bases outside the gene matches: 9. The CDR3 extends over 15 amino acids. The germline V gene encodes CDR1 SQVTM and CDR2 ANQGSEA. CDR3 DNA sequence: TGCAGCGTGGCGGGGGGAGGGGCTGGCACAGATACGCAGTATTTT. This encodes CSVAGGGAGTDTQYF.

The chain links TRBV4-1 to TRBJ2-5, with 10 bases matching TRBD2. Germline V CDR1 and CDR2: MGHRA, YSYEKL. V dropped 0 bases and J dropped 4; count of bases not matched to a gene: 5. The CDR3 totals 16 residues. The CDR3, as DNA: TGCGCCAGCAGCCAAGAGATAGCGGGGGGCCGAGAGACCCAGTACTTC. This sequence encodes CASSQEIAGGRETQYF.

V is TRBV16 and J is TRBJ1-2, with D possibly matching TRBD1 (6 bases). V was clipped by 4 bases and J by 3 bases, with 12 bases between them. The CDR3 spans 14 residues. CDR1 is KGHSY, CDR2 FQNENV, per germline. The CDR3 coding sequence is TGTGCCAGCAGCCTTCGGGGGGCAGACTATGGCTACACCTTC. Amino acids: CASSLRGADYGYTF.

The CDR3 DNA follows: TGTGCCGGCCGCGGGCCAAGCGGGGGTCGCCCTCGGCAGTTCTTC. Translated, it gives CAGRGPSGGRPRQFF. The rearrangement joins TRBV2 to TRBJ2-1; TRBD2 agrees at 8 bases. The length of the CDR3 is 15 residues. Per the germline V gene, CDR1 is SNHLY and CDR2 is FYNNEI. Trimming took 11 bases from V and 12 from J; bases not matched to a gene: 21.